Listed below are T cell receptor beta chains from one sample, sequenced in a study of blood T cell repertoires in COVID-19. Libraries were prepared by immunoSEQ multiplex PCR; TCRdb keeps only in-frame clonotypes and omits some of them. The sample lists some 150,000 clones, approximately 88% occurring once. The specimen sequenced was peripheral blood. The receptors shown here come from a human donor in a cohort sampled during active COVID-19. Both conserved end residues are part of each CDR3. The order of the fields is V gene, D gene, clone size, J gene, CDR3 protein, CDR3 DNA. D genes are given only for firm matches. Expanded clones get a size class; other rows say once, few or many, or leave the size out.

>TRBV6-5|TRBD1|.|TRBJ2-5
CASRNHRGQETQYF
TGTGCCAGCAGAAATCACAGGGGCCAAGAGACCCAGTACTTC
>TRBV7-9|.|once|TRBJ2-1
CASSPRSAGNEQFF
TGTGCCAGCAGCCCTAGGAGCGCGGGGAATGAGCAGTTCTTC
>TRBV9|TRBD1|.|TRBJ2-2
CASSAQTGLWGNTGELFF
TGTGCCAGCAGCGCTCAGACAGGGTTATGGGGAAACACCGGGGAGCTGTTTTTT
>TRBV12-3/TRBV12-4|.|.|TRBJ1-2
CASSSGTRGYTF
TGTGCCAGCAGTTCCGGGACACGCGGCTACACCTTC
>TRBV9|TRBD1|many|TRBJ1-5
CASSVPGGSQHF
TGTGCCAGCAGCGTACCAGGGGGGTCCCAGCATTTT
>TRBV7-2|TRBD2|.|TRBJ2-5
CASSWTSGGAETQYF
TGTGCCAGCAGCTGGACTAGCGGGGGGGCAGAGACCCAGTACTTC
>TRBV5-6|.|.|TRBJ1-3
CASSLPSSGNTIYF
TGTGCCAGCAGCTTGCCCTCGTCTGGAAACACCATATATTTT
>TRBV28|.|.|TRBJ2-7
CASGRLYEQYF
TGTGCCAGCGGCAGGCTCTACGAGCAGTACTTC
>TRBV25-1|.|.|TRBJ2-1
CASSTAEGVNEQFF
TGTGCCAGCAGTACGGCGGAAGGGGTTAATGAGCAGTTCTTC
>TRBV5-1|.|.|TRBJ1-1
CASSLDEGNTEAFF
TGCGCCAGCAGCTTGGACGAGGGGAACACTGAAGCTTTCTTT
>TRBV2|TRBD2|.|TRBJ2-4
CASSGGLDAKNIQYF
TGTGCCAGCAGTGGAGGACTAGATGCCAAAAACATTCAGTACTTC
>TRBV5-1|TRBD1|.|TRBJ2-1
CASSLRDRGSYNEQFF
TGCGCCAGCAGCCTTCGGGACAGGGGTTCCTACAATGAGCAGTTCTTC
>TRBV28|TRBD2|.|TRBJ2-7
CASSLYPGGYYEQYF
TGTGCCAGCAGTTTATATCCGGGGGGGTACTACGAGCAGTACTTC
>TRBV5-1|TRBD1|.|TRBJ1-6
CASSAQGQRDSPLHF
TGCGCCAGCAGCGCTCAGGGACAGAGGGATTCACCCCTCCACTTT
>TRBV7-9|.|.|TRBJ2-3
CASSLDGASTDTQYF
TGTGCCAGCAGCTTAGACGGTGCTAGCACAGATACGCAGTATTTT
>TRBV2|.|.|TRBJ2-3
CASIDGGYTDTQYF
TGTGCCAGCATTGACGGGGGTTACACAGATACGCAGTATTTT
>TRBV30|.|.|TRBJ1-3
CAWSVLLSSGNTIYF
TGTGCCTGGAGTGTACTTCTATCCTCTGGAAACACCATATATTTT
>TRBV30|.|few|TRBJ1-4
CAWRDTGRGEKLFF
TGTGCCTGGAGGGACACAGGGAGAGGAGAAAAACTGTTTTTT
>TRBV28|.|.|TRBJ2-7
CAIRKQSSYEQYF
TGTGCCATTCGGAAACAGAGCTCCTACGAGCAGTACTTC
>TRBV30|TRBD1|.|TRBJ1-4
CAFGQGATNEKLFF
TGTGCCTTCGGACAGGGAGCAACTAATGAAAAACTGTTTTTT
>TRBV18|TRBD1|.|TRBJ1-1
CASSPGTGNTEAFF
TGTGCCAGCTCACCAGGGACAGGGAACACTGAAGCTTTCTTT
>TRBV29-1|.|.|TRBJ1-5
CSVYLQGWNQPQHF
TGCAGCGTTTATTTACAGGGTTGGAATCAGCCCCAGCATTTT
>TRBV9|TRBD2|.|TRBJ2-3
CASSAGLASDTQYF
TGTGCCAGCAGCGCGGGACTAGCGTCAGATACGCAGTATTTT
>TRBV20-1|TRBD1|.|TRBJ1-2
CSARPPTGDTF
TGCAGTGCTAGACCACCGACAGGGGACACCTTC
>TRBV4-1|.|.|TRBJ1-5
CASSLQGPNQPQHF
TGCGCCAGCAGCCTTCAGGGTCCCAATCAGCCCCAGCATTTT
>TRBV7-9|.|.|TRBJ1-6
CASRQGGSPLHF
TGTGCCAGTCGGCAGGGTGGTTCACCCCTCCACTTT
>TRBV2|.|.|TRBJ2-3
CASIKGQSTDTQYF
TGTGCCAGCATCAAGGGGCAGAGCACAGATACGCAGTATTTT
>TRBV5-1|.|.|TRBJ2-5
CASSLVGGVGETQYF
TGCGCCAGCAGCTTGGTAGGAGGTGTCGGGGAGACCCAGTACTTC
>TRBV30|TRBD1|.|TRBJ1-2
CAWSALGQGGYGYTF
TGTGCCTGGAGCGCCCTGGGACAGGGTGGGTATGGCTACACCTTC
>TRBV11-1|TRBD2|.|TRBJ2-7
CASSYLAGPSGEQYF
TGTGCCAGCAGCTACCTAGCGGGGCCCTCGGGTGAGCAGTACTTC
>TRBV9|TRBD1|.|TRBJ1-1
CASSVEGQGAEAFF
TGTGCCAGCAGCGTAGAGGGACAGGGAGCGGAAGCTTTCTTT
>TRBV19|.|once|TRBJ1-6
CASNLWAQNSPLHF
TGTGCCTCAAATCTATGGGCCCAAAATTCACCCCTCCACTTT
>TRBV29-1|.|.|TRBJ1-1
CSVEVRQGAFF
TGCAGCGTTGAAGTCCGGCAGGGTGCTTTCTTT
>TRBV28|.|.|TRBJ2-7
CASSPNDRLHEQYF
TGTGCCAGCAGCCCAAACGACAGATTGCACGAGCAGTACTTC
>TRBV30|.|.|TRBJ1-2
CAWSLQGKSGYTF
TGTGCCTGGAGCCTACAGGGAAAAAGTGGCTACACCTTC
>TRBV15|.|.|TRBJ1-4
CATSPRISGGEKLFF
TGTGCCACCAGCCCCCGTATTAGCGGGGGTGAAAAACTGTTTTTT
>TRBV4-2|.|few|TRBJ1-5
CASSLGVREPQHF
TGTGCCAGCAGCCTCGGGGTGCGTGAGCCCCAGCATTTT
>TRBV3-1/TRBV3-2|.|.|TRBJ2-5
CASSQESKETQYF
TGTGCCAGCAGCCAAGAGAGTAAAGAGACCCAGTACTTC
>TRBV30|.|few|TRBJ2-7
CAWSVTVSYEQYF
TGTGCCTGGAGTGTCACCGTTAGCTACGAGCAGTACTTC
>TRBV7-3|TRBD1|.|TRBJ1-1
CASRQGVGTEAFF
TGTGCCAGTCGACAGGGGGTGGGCACTGAAGCTTTCTTT
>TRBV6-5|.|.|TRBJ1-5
CASRAGIFNPPQHF
TGTGCCAGCAGGGCAGGGATCTTCAATCCGCCCCAGCATTTT
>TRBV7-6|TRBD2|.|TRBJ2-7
CASSPGLDRPYEQYF
TGTGCCAGCAGCCCGGGACTAGATCGTCCCTACGAGCAGTACTTC
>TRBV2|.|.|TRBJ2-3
CASSVYSPDTQYF
TGTGCCAGCAGTGTTTACTCTCCAGATACGCAGTATTTT
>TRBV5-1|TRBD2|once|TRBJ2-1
CASSLTSGQYNEQFF
TGCGCCAGCAGCTTGACTAGCGGACAATACAATGAGCAGTTCTTC
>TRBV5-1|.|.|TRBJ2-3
CASSRGDWSRTSTDTQYF
TGCGCCAGCAGCCGAGGGGACTGGTCCAGAACTAGCACAGATACGCAGTATTTT
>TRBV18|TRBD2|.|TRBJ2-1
CASSPTRLAGGFYNEQFF
TGTGCCAGCTCCCCCACCCGACTAGCGGGGGGGTTCTACAATGAGCAGTTCTTC
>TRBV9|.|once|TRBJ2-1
CASSATQGSSYNEQFF
TGTGCCAGCAGCGCCACCCAGGGGAGCTCCTACAATGAGCAGTTCTTC
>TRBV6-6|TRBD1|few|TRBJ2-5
CASSYLQGAETQYF
TGTGCCAGCAGTTACTTACAGGGGGCAGAGACCCAGTACTTC
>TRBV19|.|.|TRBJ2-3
CASSFRDTQYF
TGTGCCAGTAGTTTTCGAGATACGCAGTATTTT
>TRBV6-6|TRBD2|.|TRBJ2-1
CASSSTSGSNEQFF
TGTGCCAGCAGTTCGACTAGCGGGAGCAATGAGCAGTTCTTC
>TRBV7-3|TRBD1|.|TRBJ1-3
CASSLVRTGSNTIYF
TGTGCCAGCAGCTTAGTTCGGACAGGGAGTAACACCATATATTTT
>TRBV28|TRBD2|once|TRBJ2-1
CATLRGGMYNEQFF
TGTGCCACCCTCCGCGGGGGGATGTACAATGAGCAGTTCTTC
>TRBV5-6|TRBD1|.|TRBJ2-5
CASRSSQGAETQYF
TGTGCCAGCAGATCCTCCCAGGGGGCGGAGACCCAGTACTTC
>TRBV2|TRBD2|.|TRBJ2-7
CASNGLAGREQYF
TGTGCCAGCAACGGGCTAGCGGGGCGCGAGCAGTACTTC